The 7 T cell receptor beta chains listed next were all sequenced from one sample in a study of T cell responses to AZD1222 COVID-19 vaccine. Produced via immunoSEQ multiplex PCR; TCRdb's table is partial and in-frame only. The data show under 150,000 clones, almost 90% seen once. Source: peripheral blood, taken on day 0 of AZD1222 vaccination. The receptor set was obtained from an adult in good health.

The DNA of the CDR3 is TGTGCCAGCAGCCCACGGACAGGGGGCCTCAATGAGCAGTTCTTC. As protein: CASSPRTGGLNEQFF. V gene TRBV7-9 combines with J gene TRBJ2-1, with TRBD1 matching over 11 bases. Germline trimming cut 5 bases from V and 6 bases from J; bases unmatched to any gene: 6. The CDR3 contains 15 residues. Germline values: CDR1 SEHNR, CDR2 FQNEAQ (reference sequence).

V is TRBV6-1 and J is TRBJ2-5; D may correspond to TRBD1 or TRBD2 (7 bases each). The germline V and J ends were trimmed by 2 bases and 2 bases, with 12 bases remaining between them. The CDR3 contains 15 residues. CDR1 and CDR2 (germline): MNHNS, SASEGT. The CDR3 DNA follows: TGTGCCAGCAGTGAAAGACAGGGAGGGCAAGAGACCCAGTACTTC. Its protein is CASSERQGGQETQYF.

The V gene is TRBV7-2, the J gene TRBJ2-3, with a tentative D call TRBD2 (7 bases). V gave up 1 base and J gave up 3 bases, with 11 bases separating them. Per germline, CDR1 SGHTA and CDR2 FQGNSA. CDR3 length: 15 residues. The chain's CDR3 is CASSLGGGATDTQYF. CDR3 sequence (DNA): TGTGCCAGCAGCTTAGGTGGGGGGGCAACAGATACGCAGTATTTT.

The chain combines TRBV5-1 with TRBJ1-4; no clear D. Trimming shortened V by 1 base and J by 5 bases, and 9 bases separated the two germline ends. Germline V gene lookup returns CDR1 SGHRS and CDR2 YFSETQ. CDR3 length: 14 amino acids. CDR3: CASSLRPSNEKLFF. CDR3 DNA: TGCGCCAGCAGCTTGAGGCCCTCGAATGAAAAACTGTTTTTT.

V is TRBV21-1 and J is TRBJ2-1; the listed D gene, TRBD2, was not tested against the DNA. TRBV21-1 is noted as a pseudogene. There are 14 residues in the CDR3. The DNA of the CDR3 is TGTGCCAGCATTAGCGGGAGGTCCTACAATGAGCAGTTCTTC. It codes for CASISGRSYNEQFF.

As DNA, the CDR3 is TGTGCCAGTAGTATAGTTCCCAGCCCTGCAACTAATGAAAAACTGTTTTTT. Encoded protein: CASSIVPSPATNEKLFF. V gene TRBV19 combines with J gene TRBJ1-4; D is unresolved. V was cut by 1 base and J by 0 bases, with 12 bases left in between. The CDR3 sequence is 17 residues long. The germline V gene encodes CDR1 LNHDA and CDR2 SQIVND (reference sequence).

This sequence joins TRBV19 and TRBJ1-3; 7 positions match TRBD1. The CDR3 consists of 13 residues. With 8 bases clipped from V and 2 bases from J, the junction kept 3 bases outside the gene matches. Germline CDR1 and CDR2: LNHDA and SQIVND (reference sequence). CDR3 nucleotides: TGTGCCAGTTTTACAGGGGCTGGAAACACCATATATTTT. Translated: CASFTGAGNTIYF.